This TCR beta chain was profiled in a study of cytomegalovirus exposure and HLA in healthy donors. Whole-study context: The same platform was used for the 100 to 150 validation repertoires and the approximately 670 first-cohort repertoires, a later analysis reported.

Some clones are missing from TCRdb's copy, which holds only in-frame ones; the method was immunoSEQ multiplex PCR. The sample carries approximately 260,000 clones, just over 85% recorded once. The length of the CDR3 is 13 residues. Germline CDR1 MNHNS, CDR2 SASEGT. V lost 3 bases to trimming and J lost 0 bases, with 6 bases between them. This clone was counted a single time. The chain combines TRBV6-1 with TRBJ2-7; the D gene is possibly TRBD2 (5 bases). The receptor comes from a woman under 30 in good health and CMV-seronegative. The sequenced material came from PBMCs. The CDR3 loop is CASSDGNSYEQYF. The CDR3, as DNA: TGTGCCAGCAGTGACGGGAACTCCTACGAGCAGTACTTC.